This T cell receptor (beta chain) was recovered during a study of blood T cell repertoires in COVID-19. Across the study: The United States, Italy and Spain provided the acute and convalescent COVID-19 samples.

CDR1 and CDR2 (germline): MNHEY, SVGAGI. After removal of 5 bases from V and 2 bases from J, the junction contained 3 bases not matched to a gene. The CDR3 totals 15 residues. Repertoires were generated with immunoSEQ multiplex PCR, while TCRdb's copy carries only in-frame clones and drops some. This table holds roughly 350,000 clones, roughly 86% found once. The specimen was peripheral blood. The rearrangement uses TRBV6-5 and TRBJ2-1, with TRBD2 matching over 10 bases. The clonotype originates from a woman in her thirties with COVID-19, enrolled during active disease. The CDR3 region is CASSRLAGTYNEQFF. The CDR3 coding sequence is TGTGCCAGCAGTCGACTAGCGGGCACCTACAATGAGCAGTTCTTC.